These T cell receptor beta chains were read from a single sample in a study of T cells in Graves' hyperthyroidism and ophthalmopathy. TCRdb re-analysed the multiplex PCR reads in MiXCR, keeping a single row per CDR3 protein. This sample has some 530,000 distinct CDR3 sequences; 22% occur once, and the top ten carry 45% to 55%. The sample consisted of blood. All receptors derive from a woman in her seventies with Graves' ophthalmopathy. Both conserved end residues are part of each CDR3. The order of the fields is D gene, clone size, J gene, V gene, CDR3 DNA, CDR3 protein. The D gene is left open where the match is weak. Clone size is given for some rows only: seen once, a few or many times, or a class if the clone is expanded.

-	-	TRBJ1-6	TRBV12-3/TRBV12-4	TGTGCCAGCAGCCCCCTGCAGGGACCCCTCCACTTT	CASSPLQGPLHF
TRBD1	many	TRBJ2-2	TRBV28	TGTGCCAGCAGCACCCAGGGGGCGCCCACCGGGGAGCTGTTTTTT	CASSTQGAPTGELFF
-	few	TRBJ1-2	TRBV3-1	TGTGCCAGCAGCCCCGGACAGCCCCGGACCTATGGCTACACCTTC	CASSPGQPRTYGYTF
TRBD1	-	TRBJ1-2	TRBV18	TGTGCCAGCTCAGCAGGACAGGGCAAGGGCTACACCTTC	CASSAGQGKGYTF
-	-	TRBJ2-5	TRBV15	TGTGCCACCAGCAGAGGGGCAGGGTCTCCAGGAGAGACCCAGTACTTC	CATSRGAGSPGETQYF
-	once	TRBJ2-2	TRBV30	TGTGCCTGGAGTGTCGGAAACCCCACCGGGGAGCTGTTTTTT	CAWSVGNPTGELFF
TRBD1	-	TRBJ2-5	TRBV4-3	TGCGCCAGCAGCCAAGCTACTTTCGGACAGGTAGAAGAGACCCAGTACTTC	CASSQATFGQVEETQYF
TRBD1	few	TRBJ1-2	TRBV20-1	TGCAGTGCTAGAGCCGCGACAGGGCAACCATCCAACTATGGCTACACCTTC	CSARAATGQPSNYGYTF
TRBD2	-	TRBJ2-2	TRBV30	TGTGCCCGTAACCCTAGCGGGCGGGGGACCGGGGAGCTGTTTTTT	CARNPSGRGTGELFF
-	few	TRBJ1-4	TRBV6-5	TGTGCCAGCAGTTACAGGGGACTCAATGAAAAACTGTTTTTT	CASSYRGLNEKLFF
TRBD1	few	TRBJ2-1	TRBV20-1	TGCAGTGCCCTGACAGGGATTAGCTCCTACAATGAGCAGTTCTTC	CSALTGISSYNEQFF
TRBD2	few	TRBJ2-3	TRBV6-7	TGTGCCAGCAGTTACAAGGGTCGGGAGGACACAGATACGCAGTATTTT	CASSYKGREDTDTQYF
-	few	TRBJ1-3	TRBV20-1	TGCAGTGCTAGAGGTCCGACCGGCCCTGGAAACACCATATATTTT	CSARGPTGPGNTIYF
-	-	TRBJ2-3	TRBV3-1	TGTGCCAGCCGGAGATCAGGGCTGAGCACAGATACGCAGTATTTT	CASRRSGLSTDTQYF
TRBD1	-	TRBJ1-5	TRBV7-7	TGTGCTAGCAGCAAGGACAGGGTGGTGAGCAATCAGCCCCAGCATTTT	CASSKDRVVSNQPQHF
-	-	TRBJ1-1	TRBV3-1	TGTGCCAGCAGCCACGCGACAGGGAACACTGAAGCTTTCTTT	CASSHATGNTEAFF
TRBD1	-	TRBJ1-4	TRBV9	TGTGCCAGCAGCGCCTATGGACAGGGGTCTGGAACTAATGAAAAACTGTTTTTT	CASSAYGQGSGTNEKLFF
-	-	TRBJ1-5	TRBV7-8	TGTGCCAGCAGCCAAGTCCCCCGACAGAGATACAATCAGCCCCAGCATTTT	CASSQVPRQRYNQPQHF
-	many	TRBJ1-1	TRBV10-3	TGTGCCATCGGGGACCGGAGCAACACTGAAGCTTTCTTT	CAIGDRSNTEAFF
-	many	TRBJ1-1	TRBV2	TGTGCCAGCATAGGGGTCTCGACAGCCTACATCCGAGAAGCTTTCTTT	CASIGVSTAYIREAFF
TRBD2	-	TRBJ2-1	TRBV5-1	TGCGCCAGCAGCTCGGCTAGCGGCCCAACCAATGAGCAGTTCTTC	CASSSASGPTNEQFF
-	-	TRBJ2-3	TRBV13	TGTGCCAGCAGCTCGCGGGGCCTCACAGATACGCAGTATTTT	CASSSRGLTDTQYF
-	-	TRBJ2-7	TRBV12-3/TRBV12-4	TGTGCCACCGGGCACACTCCCTACGAGCAGTACTTC	CATGHTPYEQYF
TRBD1	few	TRBJ2-1	TRBV6-1	TGTGCCAGCAGTGAAGTCTTAAGGACAGGACCTTACAATGAGCAGTTCTTC	CASSEVLRTGPYNEQFF
TRBD1	-	TRBJ1-4	TRBV20-1	TGCAGTGCTTGGACAGGGGGCGGTGAAAAACTGTTTTTT	CSAWTGGGEKLFF
-	many	TRBJ2-4	TRBV12-3/TRBV12-4	TGTGCCAGCAGTTTGCAGGGAGCCAAAAACATTCAGTACTTC	CASSLQGAKNIQYF
-	-	TRBJ1-2	TRBV10-3	TGTGCCATCAGTGAACAGGGAGTCTACGGCTACACCTTC	CAISEQGVYGYTF
-	many	TRBJ1-1	TRBV20-1	TGCAGTGCTAGAGTAAATGTGGACACTGAAGCTTTCTTT	CSARVNVDTEAFF
-	few	TRBJ1-2	TRBV20-1	TGCAGTGCTTCACCAGCGGGGGGCTATGGCTACACCTTC	CSASPAGGYGYTF
-	-	TRBJ2-1	TRBV7-8	TGTGCCAGCAGCCCCTTGGGGGCCCCCTACAATGAGCAGTTCTTC	CASSPLGAPYNEQFF
-	-	TRBJ2-1	TRBV7-8	TGTGCCAGCAGCATGGGAGGAGGCAACTCCTACAATGAGCAGTTCTTC	CASSMGGGNSYNEQFF
-	few	TRBJ2-3	TRBV6-2/TRBV6-3	TGTGCCACCGCAGGGGAGTACCCAGATACGCAGTATTTT	CATAGEYPDTQYF
TRBD2	-	TRBJ2-6	TRBV19	TGTGCCAGTAGTATTAGGGGAGGGTCTGGGGCCAACGTCCTGACTTTC	CASSIRGGSGANVLTF
TRBD2	-	TRBJ2-7	TRBV7-9	TGTGCCAGCAGCTTAGTCGGCGGGAGGGCTTACGAGCAGTACTTC	CASSLVGGRAYEQYF
-	once	TRBJ1-4	TRBV6-1	TGTGCCAGCAGTGAAGGAAACAGGGTATATGAAAAACTGTTTTTT	CASSEGNRVYEKLFF
-	-	TRBJ2-7	TRBV7-9	TGTGCCAGCAGCTTAGGACAGGTTATGGAGCAGTACTTC	CASSLGQVMEQYF